The sequence of this TCR beta chain was determined in a study of CD8+ T cells in alopecia areata. Findings and caveats of the study: Sharing of TCRs across patients appeared less clear than in mice, possibly for HLA-related reasons.

This clone was seen a handful of times. The target antigen is unknown. Stated treatment: oral pan-JAK inhibitor, 5-10 mg twice daily. Investigators isolated RNA and reverse transcribed it into cDNA to act as the sequencing template. Profiling relied on immunoSEQ multiplex PCR, and the TCRdb table lists in-frame clones only, not all of them. The repertoire holds about 120,000 clones, with around 53% as singletons. The CDR3 contains 13 residues. With 5 bases removed from V and 6 bases from J, the gap between germline ends came to 14 bases. Germline assignment: CDR1 SEHNR and CDR2 FQNEAQ (reference sequence).

This TCR was recovered from a human donor with alopecia areata. Material: CD4+ T cells sorted from blood, obtained at week 4, from a patient treated with tofacitinib. V gene TRBV7-9 combines with J gene TRBJ2-7; D remains ambiguous. This CDR3 reads CASSPISLVEQYF. In DNA form, the CDR3 reads TGTGCCAGCAGCCCTATATCCCTGGTCGAGCAGTACTTC.